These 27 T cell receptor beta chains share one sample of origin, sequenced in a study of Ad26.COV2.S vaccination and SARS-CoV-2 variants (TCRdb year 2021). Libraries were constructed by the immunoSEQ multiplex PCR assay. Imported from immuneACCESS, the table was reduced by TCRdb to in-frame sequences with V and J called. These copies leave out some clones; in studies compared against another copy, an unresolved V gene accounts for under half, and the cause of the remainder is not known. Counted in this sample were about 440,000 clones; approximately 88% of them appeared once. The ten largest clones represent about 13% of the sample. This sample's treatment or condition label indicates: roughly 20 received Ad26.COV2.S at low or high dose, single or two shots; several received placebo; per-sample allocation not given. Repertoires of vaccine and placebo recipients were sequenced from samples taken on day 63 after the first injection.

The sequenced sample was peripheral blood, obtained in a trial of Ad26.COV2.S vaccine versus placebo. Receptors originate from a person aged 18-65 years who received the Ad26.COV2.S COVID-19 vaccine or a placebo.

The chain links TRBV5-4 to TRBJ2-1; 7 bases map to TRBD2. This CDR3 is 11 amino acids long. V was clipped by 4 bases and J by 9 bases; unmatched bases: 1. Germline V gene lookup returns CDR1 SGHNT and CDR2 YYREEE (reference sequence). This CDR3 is CASSAGVEQFF. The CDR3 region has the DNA TGTGCCAGCAGCGCGGGGGTTGAGCAGTTCTTC. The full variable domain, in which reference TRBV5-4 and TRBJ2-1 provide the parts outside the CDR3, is ETGVTQSPTHLIKTRGQQVTLRCSSQSGHNTVSWYQQALGQGPQFIFQYYREEENGRGNFPPRFSGLQFPNYSSELNVNALELDDSALYLCASSAGVEQFFGPGTRLTVL.

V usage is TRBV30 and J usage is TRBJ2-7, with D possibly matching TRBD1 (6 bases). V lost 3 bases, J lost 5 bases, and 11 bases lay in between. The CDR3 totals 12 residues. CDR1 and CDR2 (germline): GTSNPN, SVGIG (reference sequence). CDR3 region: CAWRGAFDEQYF. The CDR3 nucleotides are TGTGCCTGGAGGGGGGCTTTCGACGAGCAGTACTTC.

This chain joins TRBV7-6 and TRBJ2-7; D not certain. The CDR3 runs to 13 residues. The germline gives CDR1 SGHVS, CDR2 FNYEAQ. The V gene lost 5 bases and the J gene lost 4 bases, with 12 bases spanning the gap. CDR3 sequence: CASSPDSSYEQYF. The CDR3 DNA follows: TGTGCCAGCAGCCCCGATTCGTCTTACGAGCAGTACTTC.

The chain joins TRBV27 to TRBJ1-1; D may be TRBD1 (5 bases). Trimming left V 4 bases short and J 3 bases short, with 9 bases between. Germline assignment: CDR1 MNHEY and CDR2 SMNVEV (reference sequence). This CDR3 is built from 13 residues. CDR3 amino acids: CASSYQGYTEAFF. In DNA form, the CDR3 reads TGTGCCAGCAGTTACCAGGGATACACTGAAGCTTTCTTT.

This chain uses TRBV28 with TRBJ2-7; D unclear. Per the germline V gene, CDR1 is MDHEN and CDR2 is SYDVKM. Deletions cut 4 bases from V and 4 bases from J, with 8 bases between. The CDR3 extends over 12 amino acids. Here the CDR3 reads CASSSGVYEQYF. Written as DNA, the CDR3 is TGTGCCAGCAGTTCAGGAGTTTACGAGCAGTACTTC.

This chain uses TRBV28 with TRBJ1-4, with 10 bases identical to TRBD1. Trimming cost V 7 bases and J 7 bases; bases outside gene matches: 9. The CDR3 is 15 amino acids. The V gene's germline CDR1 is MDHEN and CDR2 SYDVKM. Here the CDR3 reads CASTARWTGGEKLFF. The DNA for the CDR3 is TGTGCCAGCACCGCCCGGTGGACAGGGGGTGAAAAACTGTTTTTT. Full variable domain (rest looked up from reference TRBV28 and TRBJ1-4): DVKVTQSSRYLVKRTGEKVFLECVQDMDHENMFWYRQDPGLGLRLIYFSYDVKMKEKGDIPEGYSVSREKKERFSLILESASTNQTSMYLCASTARWTGGEKLFFGSGTQLSVL.

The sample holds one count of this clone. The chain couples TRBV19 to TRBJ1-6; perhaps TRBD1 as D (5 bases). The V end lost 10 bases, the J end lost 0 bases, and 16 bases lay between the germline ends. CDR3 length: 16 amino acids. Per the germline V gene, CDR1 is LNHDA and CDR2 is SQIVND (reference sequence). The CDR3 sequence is CATPKQESSYNSPLHF. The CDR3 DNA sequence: TGTGCCACACCAAAACAGGAGAGCTCCTATAATTCACCCCTCCACTTT.

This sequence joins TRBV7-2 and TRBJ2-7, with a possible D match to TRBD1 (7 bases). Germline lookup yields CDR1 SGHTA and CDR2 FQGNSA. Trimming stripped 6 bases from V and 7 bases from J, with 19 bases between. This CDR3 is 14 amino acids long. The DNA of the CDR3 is TGTGCCAGCAGAACCTTAGGGGGCGCGGGGGAGCAGTACTTC. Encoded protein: CASRTLGGAGEQYF.

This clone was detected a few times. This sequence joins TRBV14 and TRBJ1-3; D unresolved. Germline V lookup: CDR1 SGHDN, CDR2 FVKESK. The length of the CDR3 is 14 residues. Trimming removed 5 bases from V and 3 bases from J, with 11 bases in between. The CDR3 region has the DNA TGTGCCAGCAGCGAGGACGCCCTTGGAAACACCATATATTTT. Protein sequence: CASSEDALGNTIYF.

The CDR3 DNA reads as TGTGCCAGCAGCTTTGAGCTCGGCGAGACCCAGTACTTC. This gives the protein CASSFELGETQYF. The chain combines TRBV7-3 with TRBJ2-5; D is uncertain. Trimming removed 3 bases at V and 5 bases at J, with 10 bases between. Germline V CDR1 and CDR2: SGHTA, FQGTGA. The CDR3 runs 13 residues. Complete variable domain (other parts from reference TRBV7-3 and TRBJ2-5): GAGVSQTPSNKVTEKGKYVELRCDPISGHTALYWYRQSLGQGPEFLIYFQGTGAADDSGLPNDRFFAVRPEGSVSTLKIQRTERGDSAVYLCASSFELGETQYFGPGTRLLVL.

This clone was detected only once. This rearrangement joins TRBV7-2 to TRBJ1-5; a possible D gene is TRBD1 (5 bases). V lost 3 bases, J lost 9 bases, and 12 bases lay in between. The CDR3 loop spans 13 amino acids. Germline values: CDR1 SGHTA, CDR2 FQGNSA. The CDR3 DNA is TGTGCCAGCAGCTTGACCGGGGCCCGGCCCCAGCATTTT. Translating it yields CASSLTGARPQHF.

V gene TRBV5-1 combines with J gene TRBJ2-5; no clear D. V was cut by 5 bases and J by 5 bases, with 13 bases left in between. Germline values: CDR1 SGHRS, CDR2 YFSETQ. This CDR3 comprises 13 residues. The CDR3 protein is CASSQIDLETQYF. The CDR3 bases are TGCGCCAGCAGTCAAATCGACCTCGAGACCCAGTACTTC.

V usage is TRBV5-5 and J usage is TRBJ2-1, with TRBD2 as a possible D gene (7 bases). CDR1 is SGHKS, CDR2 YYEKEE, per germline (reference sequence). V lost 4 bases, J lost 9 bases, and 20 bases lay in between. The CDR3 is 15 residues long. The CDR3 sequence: CASSKLAPRGGEQFF. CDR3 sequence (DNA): TGTGCCAGCAGCAAACTAGCGCCCAGGGGAGGTGAGCAGTTCTTC.

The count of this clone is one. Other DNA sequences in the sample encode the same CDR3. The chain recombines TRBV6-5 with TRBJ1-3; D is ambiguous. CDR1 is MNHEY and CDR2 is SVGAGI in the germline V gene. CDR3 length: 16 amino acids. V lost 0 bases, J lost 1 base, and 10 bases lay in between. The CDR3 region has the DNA TGTGCCAGCAGTTACTCAAGGGCTTCTTCTGGAAACACCATATATTTT. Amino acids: CASSYSRASSGNTIYF.

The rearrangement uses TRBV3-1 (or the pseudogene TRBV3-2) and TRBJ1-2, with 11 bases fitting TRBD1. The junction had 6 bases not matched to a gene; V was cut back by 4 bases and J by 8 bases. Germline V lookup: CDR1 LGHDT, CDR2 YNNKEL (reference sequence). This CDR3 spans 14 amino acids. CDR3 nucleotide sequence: TGTGCCAGCAGCCTAGGGGACAGGGGGTTCGGCTACACCTTC. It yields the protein CASSLGDRGFGYTF.

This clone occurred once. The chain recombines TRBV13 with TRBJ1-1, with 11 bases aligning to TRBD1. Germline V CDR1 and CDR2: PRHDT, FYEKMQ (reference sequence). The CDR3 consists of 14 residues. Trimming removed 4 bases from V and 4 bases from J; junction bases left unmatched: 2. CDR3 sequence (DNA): TGTGCCAGCAGCTCCGGACAGGGGGCCACTGAAGCTTTCTTT. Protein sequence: CASSSGQGATEAFF.

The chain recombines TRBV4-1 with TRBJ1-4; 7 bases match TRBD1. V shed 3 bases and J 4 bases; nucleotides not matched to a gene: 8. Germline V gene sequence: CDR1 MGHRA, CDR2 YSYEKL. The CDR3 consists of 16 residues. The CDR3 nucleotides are TGCGCCAGCAGCCATCTGGACAGGAATTATAATGAAAAACTGTTTTTT. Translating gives CASSHLDRNYNEKLFF.

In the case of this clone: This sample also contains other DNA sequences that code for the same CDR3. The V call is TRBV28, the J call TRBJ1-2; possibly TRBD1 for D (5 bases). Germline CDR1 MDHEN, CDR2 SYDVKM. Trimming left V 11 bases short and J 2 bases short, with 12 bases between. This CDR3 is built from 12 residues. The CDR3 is CAAGGGNYGYTF. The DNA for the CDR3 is TGTGCCGCCGGGGGGGGGAACTATGGCTACACCTTC.

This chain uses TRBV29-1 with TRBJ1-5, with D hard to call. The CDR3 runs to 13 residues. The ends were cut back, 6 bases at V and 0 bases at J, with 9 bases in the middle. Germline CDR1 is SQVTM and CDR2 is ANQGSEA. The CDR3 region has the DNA TGCAGCGTCGGGGAGAATAGCAATCAGCCCCAGCATTTT. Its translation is CSVGENSNQPQHF.

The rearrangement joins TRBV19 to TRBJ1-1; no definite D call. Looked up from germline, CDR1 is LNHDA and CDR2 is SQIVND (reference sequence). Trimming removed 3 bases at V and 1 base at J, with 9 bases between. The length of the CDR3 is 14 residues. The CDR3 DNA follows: TGTGCCAGTAGTATCCCAGGCTGGAACACTGAAGCTTTCTTT. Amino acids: CASSIPGWNTEAFF.

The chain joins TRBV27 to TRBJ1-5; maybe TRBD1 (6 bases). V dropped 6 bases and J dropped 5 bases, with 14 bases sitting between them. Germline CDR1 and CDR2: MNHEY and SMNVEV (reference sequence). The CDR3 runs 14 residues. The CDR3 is CASRMTGGDQPQHF. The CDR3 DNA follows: TGTGCCAGCAGGATGACAGGAGGGGATCAGCCCCAGCATTTT.

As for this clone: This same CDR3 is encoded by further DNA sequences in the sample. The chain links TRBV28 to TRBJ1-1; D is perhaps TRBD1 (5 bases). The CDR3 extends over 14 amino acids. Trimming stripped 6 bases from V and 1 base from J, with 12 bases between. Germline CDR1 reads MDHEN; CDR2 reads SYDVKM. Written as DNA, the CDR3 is TGTGCCAGCAGCCCCCCGACAGCGAACACTGAAGCTTTCTTT. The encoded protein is CASSPPTANTEAFF.

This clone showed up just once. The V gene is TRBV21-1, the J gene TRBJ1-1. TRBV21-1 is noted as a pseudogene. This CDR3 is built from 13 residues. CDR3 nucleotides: TGTGCCAGCAGCAAAGCCCCACGAGCTGAAGCTTTCTTT. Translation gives CASSKAPRAEAFF.

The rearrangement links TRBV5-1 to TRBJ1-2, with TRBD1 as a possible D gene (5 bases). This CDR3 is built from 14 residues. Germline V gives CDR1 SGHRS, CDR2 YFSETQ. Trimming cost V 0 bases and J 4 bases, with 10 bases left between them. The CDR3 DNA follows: TGCGCCAGCAGCTTGGAAGGGGCCCTCTATGGCTACACCTTC. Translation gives CASSLEGALYGYTF. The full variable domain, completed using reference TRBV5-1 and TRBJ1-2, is KAGVTQTPRYLIKTRGQQVTLSCSPISGHRSVSWYQQTPGQGLQFLFEYFSETQRNKGNFPGRFSGRQFSNSRSEMNVSTLELGDSALYLCASSLEGALYGYTFGSGTRLTVV.

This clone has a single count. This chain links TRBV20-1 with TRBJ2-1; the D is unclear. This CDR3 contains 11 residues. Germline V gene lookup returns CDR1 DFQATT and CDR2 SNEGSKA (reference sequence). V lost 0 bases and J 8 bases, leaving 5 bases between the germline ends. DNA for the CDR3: TGCAGTGCTAGAGATTTCGATGAGCAGTTCTTC. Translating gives CSARDFDEQFF.

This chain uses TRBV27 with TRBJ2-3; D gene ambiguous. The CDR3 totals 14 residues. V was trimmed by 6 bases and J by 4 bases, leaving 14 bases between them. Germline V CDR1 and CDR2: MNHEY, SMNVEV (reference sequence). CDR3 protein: CASSQNPIPDTQYF. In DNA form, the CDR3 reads TGTGCCAGCAGCCAAAACCCCATCCCAGATACGCAGTATTTT.

The CDR3 sequence is CSASTSLERFKANTGELFF. CDR3 DNA: TGCAGCGCTTCGACCTCTTTGGAGCGGTTTAAAGCGAACACCGGGGAGCTGTTTTTT. The chain uses TRBV29-1 and TRBJ2-2; possible D gene TRBD2, 5 bases. Germline CDR1 SQVTM, CDR2 ANQGSEA. Between the trimmed V and J ends, which lost 7 bases and 0 bases, there was a span of 27 bases. The CDR3 spans 19 residues.